This T cell receptor (beta chain) was obtained from a study of blood T cell repertoires in COVID-19. Study as a whole: Donors in the United States, Italy and Spain gave samples during acute or convalescent COVID-19.

Libraries were prepared by immunoSEQ multiplex PCR; TCRdb keeps only in-frame clonotypes and omits some of them. The data contain about 31,000 clones, 89% of them singletons. CDR3 size: 14 residues. V gave up 4 bases and J gave up 3 bases, with 10 bases separating them. The V gene's germline CDR1 is SGHRS and CDR2 YFSETQ. What was sequenced was peripheral blood. The chain couples TRBV5-1 to TRBJ1-4; D unresolved. The sequence came from a woman between 40 and 55 years old with active or convalescent COVID-19. In nucleotides, the CDR3 is TGCGCCAGCAGCGTCACACAGCCTAATGAAAAACTGTTTTTT. It is translated as CASSVTQPNEKLFF.